The 5 T cell receptor beta chains below were found in one sample sequenced in a study of cytomegalovirus exposure and HLA in healthy donors. Primers included in the PCR were 60 Vbeta and 13 Jbeta primers. Method: immunoSEQ multiplex PCR; TCRdb's copy keeps in-frame clones and lacks some. The table lists more than 95,000 clones, approximately 83% of them singletons. The specimen sequenced was PBMCs. The receptor source for this set is a woman aged 40 to 49 in good health and CMV-seropositive.

The chain combines TRBV6-5 with TRBJ1-4; a possible D gene is TRBD1 (5 bases). Germline V lookup: CDR1 MNHEY, CDR2 SVGAGI. V was shortened by 2 bases and J by 3 bases, with 10 bases between the two germline ends. This CDR3 has 15 amino acids. CDR3 protein: CASSYQGNSNEKLFF. The CDR3 bases are TGTGCCAGCAGTTACCAGGGCAATTCTAATGAAAAACTGTTTTTT.

This clone was picked up a small number of times. The chain recombines TRBV2 with TRBJ1-3, with D possibly TRBD1 on 6 matching bases. CDR3 length equals 14 residues. Germline V gene sequence: CDR1 SNHLY, CDR2 FYNNEI. The V gene lost 4 bases and the J gene lost 3 bases, with 10 bases spanning the gap. Here the CDR3 reads CASSVSRGGNTIYF. The CDR3 DNA reads TGTGCCAGCAGTGTGTCCAGGGGTGGAAACACCATATATTTT. The entire variable domain, with the rest obtained from reference TRBV2 and TRBJ1-3, is as follows: EPEVTQTPSHQVTQMGQEVILRCVPISNHLYFYWYRQILGQKVEFLVSFYNNEISEKSEIFDDQFSVERPDGSNFTLKIRSTKLEDSAMYFCASSVSRGGNTIYFGEGSWLTVV.

The chain is built from TRBV19 and TRBJ2-7, with TRBD2 matching 12 bases. V lost 5 bases and J lost 2; bases outside the gene matches: 10. Germline values: CDR1 LNHDA, CDR2 SQIVND (reference sequence). CDR3 length: 17 residues. The CDR3 sequence is CASSPGSGLAGPYEQYF. The CDR3 region has the DNA TGTGCCAGTAGTCCCGGCTCGGGACTAGCGGGTCCCTACGAGCAGTACTTC. Variable domain in full (rest from reference TRBV19 and TRBJ2-7): DGGITQSPKYLFRKEGQNVTLSCEQNLNHDAMYWYRQDPGQGLRLIYYSQIVNDFQKGDIAEGYSVSREKKESFPLTVTSAQKNPTAFYLCASSPGSGLAGPYEQYFGPGTRLTVT.

The chain is built from TRBV5-4 and TRBJ2-7; TRBD1 matches at 9 bases. CDR1 SGHNT and CDR2 YYREEE come from the germline V gene (reference sequence). With V trimmed by 5 bases and J by 3 bases, 6 bases remained unmatched. The CDR3 has 14 amino acids. In nucleotides, the CDR3 is TGTGCCAGCAGAGGTGGGACAGGGAGCTACGAGCAGTACTTC. This encodes CASRGGTGSYEQYF.

The chain uses TRBV7-2 and TRBJ2-7, with 12 nucleotides matching TRBD2. The J segment lost 7 bases and the V segment lost 0 bases, leaving 7 bases of the junction unmatched. CDR1 SGHTA and CDR2 FQGNSA come from the germline V gene. This CDR3 is built from 16 residues. The CDR3 spells CASSLAPSSGRGEQYF. The CDR3 bases are TGTGCCAGCAGCTTAGCGCCGTCTAGCGGGAGGGGAGAGCAGTACTTC.